This TCR beta chain was observed in a study of shared clonotypes between healthy human individuals. Some clones are missing from TCRdb's copy, which holds only in-frame ones; the method was immunoSEQ multiplex PCR. Among under 2.5 million clones, 85% to 95% were seen once, and the ten largest hold around 0.4%. Looked up from germline, CDR1 is MGHRA and CDR2 is YSYEKL. V shed 2 bases and J 3 bases; nucleotides not matched to a gene: 10. The CDR3 consists of 19 residues. Specimen: naive CD4+ T cells from PBMCs. Noted subset: CD45RA+ positively selected. The receptor was isolated from a man between 18 and 29 years old in good health. Some clones in this sample may be carry-over from other donors' samples. The V and J genes are TRBV4-1 and TRBJ2-2, with 12 bases aligning to TRBD2. The CDR3 DNA sequence: TGCGCCAGCAGCCAAATGGGGCTAGCGGGAGGGCGGGACACCGGGGAGCTGTTTTTT. As protein: CASSQMGLAGGRDTGELFF.